Here is one TCR beta chain with its context. The junction had 9 bases not matched to a gene; V was cut back by 1 base and J by 2 bases. CDR3 size: 18 residues. Germline loops: CDR1 LGHDT, CDR2 YNNKEL (reference sequence). The protocol was immunoSEQ multiplex PCR, while the TCRdb copy is restricted to in-frame clones and leaves out a portion. The top ten hold 9% to 9.5% of the sample, which has 90,000 to 110,000 clones, around 90% seen once. The sample belongs to a study of T cell responses to AZD1222 COVID-19 vaccine. The specimen was peripheral blood, collected on day 0 of AZD1222 vaccination. The TCR comes from an adult in good health. This chain links TRBV3-1 (or the pseudogene TRBV3-2) with TRBJ1-5; 9 positions agree with TRBD1. The CDR3 DNA reads TGTGCCAGCAGCCAAGGGGTCGACAGGGGGTACGGCAATCAGCCCCAGCATTTT. Protein product: CASSQGVDRGYGNQPQHF.